Here is one T cell receptor beta chain with its context. Using immunoSEQ multiplex PCR, the repertoire was profiled, and TCRdb retains in-frame clones only, with some absent. Of just under 65,000 clones in the sample, about 80% are singletons; the top ten hold approximately 15%. This record belongs to a study of blood T cell repertoires in COVID-19. For the study at large: Both acute and convalescent COVID-19 samples were obtained from the United States, Italy and Spain.

This CDR3 is 13 amino acids long. Trimming left V 4 bases short and J 2 bases short, with 8 bases between. Germline V gene data show CDR1 as MNHEY and CDR2 as SVGAGI. This chain joins TRBV6-5 and TRBJ1-2; D gene uncertain. This clonotype was obtained from a man aged 55-75 years with COVID-19, enrolled during active disease. Sequencing was done on a sample of peripheral blood. The CDR3 reads CASSFDGNYGYTF. CDR3 nucleotide sequence: TGTGCCAGCAGTTTCGACGGGAACTATGGCTACACCTTC.